The source of this TCR beta chain is a study of blood T cells in healthy people across ages. Through a sample-barcoded 5' primer and a J-beta primer mix, a second PCR was run for roughly 7 to 12 cycles. TCRdb called the 5' RACE reads again in MiXCR, with one record for every CDR3 protein. Among 540,000 or so distinct CDR3 sequences, 20% to 30% were seen once, and the ten largest hold 8.7%. From germline, CDR1 is LNHDA and CDR2 SQIVND (reference sequence). CDR3 length: 14 residues. These data were also filed under a second study, of T cells of mothers and their children.

The TCR was taken from a boy under 18 in good health. V is TRBV19 and J is TRBJ2-7; TRBD1 or TRBD2 may be the D gene (5 bases each). The J call could be wrong; TRBJ2-5 is a better fit for the DNA end. Sequenced: blood. The CDR3 region is CASSIDREQETQYF. The CDR3 coding sequence is TGTGCCAGTAGTATAGACAGGGAGCAAGAGACCCAGTACTTC.